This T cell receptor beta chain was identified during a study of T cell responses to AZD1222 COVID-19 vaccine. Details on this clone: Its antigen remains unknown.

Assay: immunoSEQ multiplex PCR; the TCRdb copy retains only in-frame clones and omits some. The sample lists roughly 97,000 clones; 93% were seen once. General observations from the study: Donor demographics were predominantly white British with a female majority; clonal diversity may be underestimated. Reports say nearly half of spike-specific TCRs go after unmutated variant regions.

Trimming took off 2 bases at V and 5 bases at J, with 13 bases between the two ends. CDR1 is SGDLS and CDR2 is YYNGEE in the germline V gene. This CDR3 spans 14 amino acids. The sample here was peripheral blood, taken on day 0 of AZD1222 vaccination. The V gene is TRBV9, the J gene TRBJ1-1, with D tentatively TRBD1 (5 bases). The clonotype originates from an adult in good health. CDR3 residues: CASSVQGEGTEAFF. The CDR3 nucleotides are TGTGCCAGCAGCGTTCAGGGAGAAGGGACTGAAGCTTTCTTT.